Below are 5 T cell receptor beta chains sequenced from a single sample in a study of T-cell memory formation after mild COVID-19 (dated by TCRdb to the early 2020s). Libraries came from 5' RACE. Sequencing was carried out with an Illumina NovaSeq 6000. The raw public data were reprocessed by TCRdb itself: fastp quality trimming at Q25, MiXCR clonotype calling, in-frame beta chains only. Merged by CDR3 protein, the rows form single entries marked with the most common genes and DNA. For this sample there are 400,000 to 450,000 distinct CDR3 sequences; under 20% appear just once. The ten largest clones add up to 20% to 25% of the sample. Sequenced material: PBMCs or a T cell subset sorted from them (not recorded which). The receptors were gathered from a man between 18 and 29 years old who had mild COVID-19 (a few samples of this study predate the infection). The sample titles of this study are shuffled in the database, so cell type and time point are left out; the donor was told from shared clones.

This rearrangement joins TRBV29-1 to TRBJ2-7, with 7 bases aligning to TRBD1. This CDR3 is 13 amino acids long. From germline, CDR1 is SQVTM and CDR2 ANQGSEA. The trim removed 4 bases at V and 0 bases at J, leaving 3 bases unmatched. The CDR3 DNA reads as TGCAGCGTTGTGACAGGGAGCTCCTACGAGCAGTACGTC. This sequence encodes CSVVTGSSYEQYV.

CDR3 sequence: CASSFHGSTNEKLFF. Written as DNA, the CDR3 is TGTGCCAGCAGTTTCCACGGATCAACTAATGAAAAACTGTTTTTT. The chain links TRBV28 to TRBJ1-4; D is uncertain. The CDR3 is 15 amino acids. The germline gives CDR1 MDHEN, CDR2 SYDVKM. Trimming took off 3 bases at V and 0 bases at J, with 8 bases between the two ends.

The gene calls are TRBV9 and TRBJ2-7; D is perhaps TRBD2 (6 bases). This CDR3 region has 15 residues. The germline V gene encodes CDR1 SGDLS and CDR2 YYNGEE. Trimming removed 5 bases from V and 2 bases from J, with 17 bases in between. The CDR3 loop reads CASSHTSRNPYEQYF. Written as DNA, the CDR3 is TGTGCCAGCAGTCATACTAGCCGCAACCCCTACGAGCAGTACTTC.

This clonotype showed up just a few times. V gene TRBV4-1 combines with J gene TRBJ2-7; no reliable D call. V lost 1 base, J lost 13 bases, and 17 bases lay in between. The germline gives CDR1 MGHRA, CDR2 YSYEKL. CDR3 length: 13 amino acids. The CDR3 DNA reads TGCGCCAGCAGCCAAGTGGGAAGGTTCGGGCAATACTTC. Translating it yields CASSQVGRFGQYF.

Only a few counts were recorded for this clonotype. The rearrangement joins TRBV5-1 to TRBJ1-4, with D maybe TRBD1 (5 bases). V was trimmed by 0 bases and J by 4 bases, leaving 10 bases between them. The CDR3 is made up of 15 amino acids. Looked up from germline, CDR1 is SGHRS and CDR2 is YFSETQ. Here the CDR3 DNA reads TGCGCCAGCAGCTTGGTGGGACCTAATAATGAAAAACTGTTTTTT. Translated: CASSLVGPNNEKLFF.